The 8 T cell receptor beta chains presented below share a single source sample, sequenced in a study of T cells in Graves' hyperthyroidism and ophthalmopathy. What was amplified from RNA transcripts were TCR beta CDR3 regions. The HTBI primer set served for first-round RT-PCR of the TCR CDR3. TCRdb ran MiXCR on the multiplex PCR reads and lists one entry per CDR3 protein. The sample holds under 350,000 distinct CDR3 sequences, about 20% seen once. Sequencing used blood. These receptors were collected from a woman in her 50s with Graves' hyperthyroidism.

This rearrangement joins TRBV5-5 to TRBJ2-7, with a possible D match to TRBD1 (5 bases). V lost 1 base and J lost 1, with 9 bases in between. CDR1 and CDR2 (germline): SGHKS, YYEKEE (reference sequence). This CDR3 is 14 amino acids long. As DNA, the CDR3 is TGTGCCAGCAGCTTGAGTGGGGCTTCCTACGAGCAGTACGTC. Residues: CASSLSGASYEQYV.

V is TRBV7-9 and J is TRBJ1-1; weak D call: TRBD1 (5 bases). The germline V and J ends were trimmed by 3 bases and 2 bases, with 16 bases remaining between them. The CDR3 covers 16 residues. In germline, CDR1 is SEHNR, CDR2 FQNEAQ (reference sequence). DNA of the CDR3: TGTGCCAGCAGCTTCGAGGTCAGGGTCGGTAACACTGAAGCTTTCTTT. It is translated as CASSFEVRVGNTEAFF.

This clonotype has a handful of counts. V and J are TRBV5-1 and TRBJ1-1, with D unresolved. The length of the CDR3 is 14 residues. V shed 0 bases and J shed 1 base, with 7 bases lying between them. Germline-derived CDR1 and CDR2 are SGHRS and YFSETQ. CDR3 residues: CASSLAAQNTEAFF. DNA for the CDR3: TGCGCCAGCAGCTTGGCCGCACAGAACACTGAAGCTTTCTTT.

Ten or more counts support this clonotype. The chain combines TRBV2 with TRBJ2-3; D unresolved. Deletions cut 10 bases from V and 2 bases from J, with 13 bases between. CDR3 length: 13 amino acids. Germline V gene data show CDR1 as SNHLY and CDR2 as FYNNEI. CDR3 in DNA: TGTGCCATAGCAGAGAGGACCACAGATACGCAGTATTTT. Protein: CAIAERTTDTQYF.

This clonotype was counted once. A much bigger clone sits one base away, suggesting this may be a read error. The chain carries TRBV27 and TRBJ2-7, with unresolved D. Matching the DNA end better, TRBJ2-1 makes the J call doubtful. CDR1 MNHEY and CDR2 SMNVEV come from the germline V gene (reference sequence). This CDR3 is 11 amino acids long. The CDR3 DNA follows: TGTGCCAGCAGCCAATCCTACGAGCAGTTCTTC. Residues: CASSQSYEQFF.

The table lists this clonotype with many counts. The chain is built from TRBV6-6 and TRBJ2-7, with a tentative D call TRBD1 (6 bases). CDR1 MNHNY and CDR2 SVGAGI come from the germline V gene (reference sequence). The CDR3 runs to 15 residues. The V gene lost 0 bases and the J gene lost 2 bases, with 11 bases spanning the gap. CDR3 region: CASSYSGQRAYEQYF. The CDR3 nucleotides are TGTGCCAGCAGTTACTCCGGACAGAGAGCCTACGAGCAGTACTTC.

The gene calls are TRBV19 and TRBJ2-1; D not resolved. Germline loops: CDR1 LNHDA, CDR2 SQIVND (reference sequence). The CDR3 covers 17 residues. V gave up 4 bases and J gave up 4 bases, with 20 bases separating them. Here the CDR3 reads CASSTINDGVRYNEQFF. CDR3 in DNA: TGTGCCAGTAGTACCATCAACGACGGAGTTCGGTACAATGAGCAGTTCTTC.

The V gene is TRBV2, the J gene TRBJ2-3; TRBD2 is a possible D gene (6 bases). The CDR3 contains 14 residues. Germline-derived CDR1 and CDR2 are SNHLY and FYNNEI. With 10 bases removed from V and 0 bases from J, the gap between germline ends came to 14 bases. The CDR3 bases are TGTGCCAATCCGCTAGCGTCTAGCACAGATACGCAGTATTTT. This gives the protein CANPLASSTDTQYF.